In this sample, the clone carrying this T cell receptor beta chain turned up a few times. A junction end diverges from the germline sequence, so it may reflect a read error. The germline V gene has CDR1 MNHEY and CDR2 SVGAGI. This CDR3 contains 14 residues. TCRdb reanalysed the PCR reads using MiXCR and keeps one entry per CDR3 protein. The sample consists of almost 7,000 distinct CDR3 sequences, around half of them appearing once. The record originates from a study of CD4 and CD8 cells across lung adenocarcinoma regions. The receptor was isolated from a male donor with lung adenocarcinoma. The CD4 and CD8 labels of this study may be unreliable. This chain links TRBV6-5 with TRBJ2-3; the match to TRBD1 covers 8 bases. The end of the DNA is better explained by TRBJ2-1, so the J call may be wrong. Sequences were obtained from CD8+ T cells from the center of a lung tumor. CDR3 nucleotides: TGTGCCAGTAGTTACCGGGACAGGAACAATGAGCAGTTCTTC. Residues: CASSYRDRNNEQFF.